A selection of T cell receptor beta chains follows, all from one sample in a study of CD8 T cells in Susac syndrome. TCRdb redid the calling of the immunoSEQ multiplex PCR reads with MiXCR, one entry per CDR3 protein. The data show some 260,000 distinct CDR3 sequences, roughly 81% seen once. Sequenced material: CD8+ T cells from PBMCs. These receptors originate from a human donor with multiple sclerosis. The conserved cysteine and the conserved F or W are not part of the CDR3 here.

v_call	cdr3_aa
TRBV28	ASSLGAGGGSNEQF
TRBV6-1	ASKGTVTYEQY
TRBV29-1	SAPGLVVGEQF
TRBV27	ASSDRDGNQPQH
TRBV28	ASSSPGTTEAF
TRBV27	ASSSIGTGNRYEQY
TRBV19	ASSPRDSWPAANEKLF
TRBV14	ASSQVSRGLHQETQY
TRBV9	ASSPSGGGRATGELF
TRBV29-1	SVESDRPYEQY
TRBV19	ASSILPRTSGTYEQY
TRBV12-3/TRBV12-4	ASRGSREGETQY
TRBV7-3	ASSELVGGKLF
TRBV5-1	ASSLAPGQVLHNEQF
TRBV11-2	ASSRGVSYGYT
TRBV30	AWSVSSVGWRREKLF
TRBV9	ASSATRDRAGGYT
TRBV6-1	ASSDLDRVNTEAF
TRBV4-1	ASSPRASGGTDTQY
TRBV2	ASSEGVPLEQY
TRBV10-3	AISGRVGTTYEQY
TRBV10-3	AISEPPRDPSTDTQY
TRBV12-3/TRBV12-4	ASSFGSPEAF
TRBV7-9	ASSLRTGSNTGELF
TRBV6-5	ASSYSPRGLYYEQY
TRBV15	ATSNGAGPLTDTQY
TRBV4-1	ASSQEGRMNTEAF
TRBV27	ASSTVGNEQF
TRBV5-6	ASSLTRVRTGELF
TRBV7-9	ASRQDSREHNEKLF
TRBV6-1	ASTVAEALRKETQY
TRBV1	TSSQAKLAGVEETQY
TRBV27	ASSWRDSSGANVLT
TRBV7-9	ASSLRTSGGDEQY
TRBV28	ATFATGVETQY
TRBV10-3	AISESWGTSGSYEQY
TRBV29-1	SVNGGTGEQF